The source of this TCR beta chain is a study of T cells in Graves' hyperthyroidism and ophthalmopathy. Comment on this clonotype: Its antigen is as yet unknown. Relative to the germline gene, one junction end is altered; a read error may explain this.

Any patient presenting with uncontrolled infection, other autoimmune disease, pregnancy or lactation was left out. For the diagnoses, clinical symptoms, serum thyroxine and TRAb, thyroid ultrasound and orbital computed tomography were used. The CDR3 runs to 14 residues. Germline CDR1 is SNHLY and CDR2 is FYNNEI. The CDR3 regions of TCR beta were amplified from RNA transcripts. An initial round of RT-PCR targeting the TCR CDR3 relied on the HTBI primer set. TCRdb reanalysed the multiplex PCR reads using MiXCR and keeps one entry per CDR3 protein. The table includes around 660,000 distinct CDR3 sequences, about 45% detected once. Regarding the study as a whole: In blood, most of the thyroid clonotypes expanded above 0.001 were also present.

What was sequenced was peripheral blood or thyroid tissue (not recorded which). The TCR sequence derives from an adult man with Graves' disease, either hyperthyroidism or ophthalmopathy (not recorded which). V usage is TRBV2 and J usage is TRBJ1-4, with 7 bases fitting TRBD1. The CDR3 protein is CASSEGQGGEKLLF. The CDR3 nucleotides read TGTGCCAGCAGTGAAGGGCAGGGGGGTGAAAAACTGCTTTTT.